This T cell receptor beta chain appears in the sequencing data of a study of OX40 agonist ivuxolimab in advanced cancers. The overall study: A male proportion of under 90% was recorded, with mean age around 64 years and range roughly 23 to 79. Partial response was recorded in three patients: one hepatocellular carcinoma and two cutaneous melanoma cases.

CDR1 SGDLS and CDR2 YYNGEE come from the germline V gene. The CDR3 runs to 14 residues. After removal of 4 bases from V and 1 base from J, the junction contained 3 bases not matched to a gene. Sequencing used immunoSEQ multiplex PCR; TCRdb keeps in-frame clones, though not all of them. The sample carries tens of thousands of clones, 89% recorded once. This clone showed up just once. The sample consisted of CD4+ or CD8+ T cells sorted from blood, taken in a trial of the OX40 agonist ivuxolimab. This TCR was recovered from an adult with an advanced solid tumor such as melanoma, head and neck, liver or kidney cancer. The V gene is TRBV9, the J gene TRBJ1-1, with TRBD1 matching over 8 bases. The CDR3 is CASSPGTGNTEAFF. CDR3 coding DNA: TGTGCCAGCAGCCCTGGGACAGGGAACACTGAAGCTTTCTTT.